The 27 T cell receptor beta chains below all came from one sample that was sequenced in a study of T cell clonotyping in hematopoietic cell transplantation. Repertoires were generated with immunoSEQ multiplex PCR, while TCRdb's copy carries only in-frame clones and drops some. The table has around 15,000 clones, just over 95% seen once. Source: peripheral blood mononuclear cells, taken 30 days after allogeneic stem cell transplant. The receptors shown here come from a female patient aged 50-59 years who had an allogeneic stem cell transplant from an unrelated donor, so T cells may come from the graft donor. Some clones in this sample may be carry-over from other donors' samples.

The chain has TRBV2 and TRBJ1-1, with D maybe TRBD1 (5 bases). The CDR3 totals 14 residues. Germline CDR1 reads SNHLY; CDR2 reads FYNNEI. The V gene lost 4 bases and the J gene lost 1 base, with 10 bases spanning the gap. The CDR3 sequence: CASSGVGANTEAFF. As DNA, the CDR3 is TGTGCCAGCAGTGGGGTAGGGGCGAACACTGAAGCTTTCTTT.

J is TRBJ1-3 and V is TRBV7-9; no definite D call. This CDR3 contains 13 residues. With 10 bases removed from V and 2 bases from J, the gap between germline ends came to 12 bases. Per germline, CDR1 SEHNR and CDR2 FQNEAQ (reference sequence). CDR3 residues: CATQRVPGNTIYF. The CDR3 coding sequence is TGTGCCACCCAGAGGGTCCCTGGAAACACCATATATTTT.

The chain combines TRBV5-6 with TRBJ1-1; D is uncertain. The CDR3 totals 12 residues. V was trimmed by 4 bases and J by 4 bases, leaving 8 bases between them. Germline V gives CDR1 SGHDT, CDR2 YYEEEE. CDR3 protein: CASSPGGTEAFF. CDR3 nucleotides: TGTGCCAGCAGCCCCGGCGGCACTGAAGCTTTCTTT. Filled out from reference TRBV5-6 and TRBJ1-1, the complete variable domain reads DAGVTQSPTHLIKTRGQQVTLRCSPKSGHDTVSWYQQALGQGPQFIFQYYEEEERQRGNFPDRFSGHQFPNYSSELNVNALLLGDSALYLCASSPGGTEAFFGQGTRLTVV.

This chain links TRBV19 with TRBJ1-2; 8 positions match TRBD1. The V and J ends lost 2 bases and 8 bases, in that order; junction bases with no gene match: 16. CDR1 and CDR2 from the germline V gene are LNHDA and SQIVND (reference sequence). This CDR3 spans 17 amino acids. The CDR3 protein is CASSIPWTGYLGEGYTF. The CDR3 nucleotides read TGTGCCAGTAGTATACCCTGGACAGGGTATTTGGGTGAGGGCTACACCTTC.

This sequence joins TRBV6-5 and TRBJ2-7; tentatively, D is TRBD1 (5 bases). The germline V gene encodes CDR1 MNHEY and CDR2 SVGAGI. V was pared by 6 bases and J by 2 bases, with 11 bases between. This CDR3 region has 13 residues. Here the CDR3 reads CASRLTGAYEQYF. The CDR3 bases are TGTGCCAGCAGACTAACAGGCGCCTACGAGCAGTACTTC.

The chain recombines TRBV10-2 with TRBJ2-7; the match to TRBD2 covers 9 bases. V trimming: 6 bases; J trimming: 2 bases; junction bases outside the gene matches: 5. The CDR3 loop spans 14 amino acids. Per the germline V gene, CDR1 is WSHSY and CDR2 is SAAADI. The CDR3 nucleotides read TGCGCCAGCAGACCGACTAGCGGAACCTACGAGCAGTACTTC. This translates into CASRPTSGTYEQYF.

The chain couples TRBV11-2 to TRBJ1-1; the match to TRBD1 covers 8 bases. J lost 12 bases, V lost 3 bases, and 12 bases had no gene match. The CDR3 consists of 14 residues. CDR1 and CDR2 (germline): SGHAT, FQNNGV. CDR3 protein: CASSLGLKTGGTFF. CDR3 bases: TGTGCCAGCAGCTTGGGTTTGAAAACAGGGGGGACTTTCTTT.

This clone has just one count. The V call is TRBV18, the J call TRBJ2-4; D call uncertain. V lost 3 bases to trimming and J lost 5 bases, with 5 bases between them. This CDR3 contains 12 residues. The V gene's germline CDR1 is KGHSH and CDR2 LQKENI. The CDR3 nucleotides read TGTGCCAGCTCACCCGGTGAAAACATTCAGTACTTC. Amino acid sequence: CASSPGENIQYF. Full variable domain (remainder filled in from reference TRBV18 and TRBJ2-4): NAGVMQNPRHLVRRRGQEARLRCSPMKGHSHVYWYRQLPEEGLKFMVYLQKENIIDESGMPKERFSAEFPKEGPSILRIQQVVRGDSAAYFCASSPGENIQYFGAGTRLSVL.

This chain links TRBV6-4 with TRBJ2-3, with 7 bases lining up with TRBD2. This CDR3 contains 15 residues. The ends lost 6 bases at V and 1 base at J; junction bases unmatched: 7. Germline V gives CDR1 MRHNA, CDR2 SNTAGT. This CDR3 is CASSLSGEGTDTQYF. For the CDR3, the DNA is TGTGCCAGCAGCTTAAGCGGGGAGGGCACAGATACGCAGTATTTT.

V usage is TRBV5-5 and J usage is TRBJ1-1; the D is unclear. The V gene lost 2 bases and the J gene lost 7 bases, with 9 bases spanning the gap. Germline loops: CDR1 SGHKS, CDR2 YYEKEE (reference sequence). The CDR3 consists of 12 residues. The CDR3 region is CASSFLTVEAFF. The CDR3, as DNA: TGTGCCAGCAGCTTTCTTACGGTTGAAGCTTTCTTT.

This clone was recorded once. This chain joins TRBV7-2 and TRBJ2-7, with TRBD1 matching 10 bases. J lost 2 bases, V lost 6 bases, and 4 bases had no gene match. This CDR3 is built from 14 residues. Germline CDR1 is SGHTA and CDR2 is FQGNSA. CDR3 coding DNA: TGTGCCAGCAGTTACGGGACAGGGGCCTACGAGCAGTACTTC. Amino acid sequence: CASSYGTGAYEQYF.

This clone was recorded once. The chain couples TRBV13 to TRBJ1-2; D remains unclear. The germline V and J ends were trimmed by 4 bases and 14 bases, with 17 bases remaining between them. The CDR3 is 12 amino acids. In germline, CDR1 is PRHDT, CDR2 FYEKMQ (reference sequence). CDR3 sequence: CASSYLRRTGTF. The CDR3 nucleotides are TGTGCCAGCAGCTACCTCCGCCGAACTGGAACCTTC.

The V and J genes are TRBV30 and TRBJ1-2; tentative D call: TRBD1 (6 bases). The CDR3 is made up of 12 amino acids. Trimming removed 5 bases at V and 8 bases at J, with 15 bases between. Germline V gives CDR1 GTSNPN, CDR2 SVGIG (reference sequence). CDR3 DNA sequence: TGTGCCTGGGTTACAGGGTTGGGAGGCTACACCTTC. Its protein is CAWVTGLGGYTF.

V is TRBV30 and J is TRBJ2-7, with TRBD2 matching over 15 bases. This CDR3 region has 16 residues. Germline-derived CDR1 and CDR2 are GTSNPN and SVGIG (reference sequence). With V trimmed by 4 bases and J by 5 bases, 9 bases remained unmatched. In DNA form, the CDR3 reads TGTGCCTGGAACCTACGGCGGACTAGCGGGGGGGACGAGCAGTACTTC. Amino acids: CAWNLRRTSGGDEQYF.

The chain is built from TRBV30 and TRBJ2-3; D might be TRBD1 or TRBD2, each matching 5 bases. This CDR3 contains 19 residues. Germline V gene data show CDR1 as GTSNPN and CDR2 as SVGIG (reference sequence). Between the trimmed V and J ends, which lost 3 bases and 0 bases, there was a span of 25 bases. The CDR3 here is CAWSLFAGDLFSSTDTQYF. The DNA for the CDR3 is TGTGCCTGGAGCCTCTTCGCCGGGGACCTCTTTTCTAGCACAGATACGCAGTATTTT.

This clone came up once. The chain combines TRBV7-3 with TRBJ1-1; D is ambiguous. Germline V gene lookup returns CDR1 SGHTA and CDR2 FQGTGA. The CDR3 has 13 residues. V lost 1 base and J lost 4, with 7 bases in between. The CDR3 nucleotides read TGTGCCAGCAGCTTAAACCCCAGCACTGAAGCTTTCTTT. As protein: CASSLNPSTEAFF.

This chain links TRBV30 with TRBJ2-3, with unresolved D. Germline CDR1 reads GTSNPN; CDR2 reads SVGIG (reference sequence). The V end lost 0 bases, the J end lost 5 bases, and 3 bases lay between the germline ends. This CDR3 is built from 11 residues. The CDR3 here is CAWSVRDTQYF. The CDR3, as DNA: TGTGCCTGGAGTGTACGAGATACGCAGTATTTT.

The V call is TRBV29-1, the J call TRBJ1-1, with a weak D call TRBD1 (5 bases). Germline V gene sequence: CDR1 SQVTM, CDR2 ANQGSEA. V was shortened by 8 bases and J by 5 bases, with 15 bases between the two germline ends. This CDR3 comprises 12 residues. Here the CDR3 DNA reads TGCAGCTATGGACACGGGTGGACTGAAGCTTTCTTT. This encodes CSYGHGWTEAFF. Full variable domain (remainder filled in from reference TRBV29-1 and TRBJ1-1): SAVISQKPSRDICQRGTSLTIQCQVDSQVTMMFWYRQQPGQSLTLIATANQGSEATYESGFVIDKFPISRPNLTFSTLTVSNMSPEDSSIYLCSYGHGWTEAFFGQGTRLTVV.

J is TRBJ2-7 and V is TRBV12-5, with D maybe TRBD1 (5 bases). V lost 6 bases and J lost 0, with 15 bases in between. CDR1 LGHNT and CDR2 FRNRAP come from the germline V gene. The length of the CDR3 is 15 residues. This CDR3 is CASGQQGLASYEQYF. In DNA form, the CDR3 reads TGTGCTAGTGGCCAGCAGGGATTAGCCTCCTACGAGCAGTACTTC.

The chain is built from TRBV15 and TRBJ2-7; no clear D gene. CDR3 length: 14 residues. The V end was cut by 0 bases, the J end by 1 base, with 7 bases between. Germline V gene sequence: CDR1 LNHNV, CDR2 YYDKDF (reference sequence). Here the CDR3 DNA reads TGTGCCACCAGCAGAGAGTTGGAATCCTACGAGCAGTACTTC. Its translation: CATSRELESYEQYF.

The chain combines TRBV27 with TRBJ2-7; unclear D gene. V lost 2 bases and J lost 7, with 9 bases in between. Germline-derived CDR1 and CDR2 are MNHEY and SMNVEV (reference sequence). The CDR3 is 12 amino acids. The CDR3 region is CASSLRLGEQYF. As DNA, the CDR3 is TGTGCCAGCAGTTTACGCTTGGGTGAGCAGTACTTC.

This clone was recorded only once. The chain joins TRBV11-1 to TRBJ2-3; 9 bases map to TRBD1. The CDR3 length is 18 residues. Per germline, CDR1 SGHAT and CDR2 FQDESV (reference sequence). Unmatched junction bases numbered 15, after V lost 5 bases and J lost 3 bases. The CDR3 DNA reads TGTGCCAGCAGCCCGGGGGAAGGGACAGGGTACAGTACAGATACGCAGTATTTT. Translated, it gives CASSPGEGTGYSTDTQYF.

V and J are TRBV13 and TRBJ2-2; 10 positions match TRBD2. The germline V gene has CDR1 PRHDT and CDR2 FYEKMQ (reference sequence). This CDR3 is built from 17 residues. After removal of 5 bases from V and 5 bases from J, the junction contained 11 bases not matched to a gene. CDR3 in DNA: TGTGCCAGCAGCCCCCTAAGCGGGGGGGCCTGGACCGGGGAGCTGTTTTTT. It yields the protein CASSPLSGGAWTGELFF.

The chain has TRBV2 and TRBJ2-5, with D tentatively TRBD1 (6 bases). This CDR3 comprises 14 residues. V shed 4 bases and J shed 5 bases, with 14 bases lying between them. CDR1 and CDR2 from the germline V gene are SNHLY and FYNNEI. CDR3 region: CASSVTGIMETQYF. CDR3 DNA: TGTGCCAGCAGTGTAACAGGGATCATGGAGACCCAGTACTTC.

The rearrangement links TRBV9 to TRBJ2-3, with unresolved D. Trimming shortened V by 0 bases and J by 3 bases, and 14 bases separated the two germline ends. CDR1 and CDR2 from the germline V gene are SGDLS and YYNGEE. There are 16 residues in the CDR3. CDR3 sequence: CASSVENGRKTDTQYF. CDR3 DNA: TGTGCCAGCAGCGTAGAAAACGGCAGGAAGACAGATACGCAGTATTTT.

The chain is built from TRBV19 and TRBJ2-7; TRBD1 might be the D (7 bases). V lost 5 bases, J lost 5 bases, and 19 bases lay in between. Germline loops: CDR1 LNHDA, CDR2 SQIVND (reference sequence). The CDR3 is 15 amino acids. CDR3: CASSAGGQGRNEQYF. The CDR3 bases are TGTGCCAGTAGTGCAGGGGGGCAGGGGAGGAACGAGCAGTACTTC.

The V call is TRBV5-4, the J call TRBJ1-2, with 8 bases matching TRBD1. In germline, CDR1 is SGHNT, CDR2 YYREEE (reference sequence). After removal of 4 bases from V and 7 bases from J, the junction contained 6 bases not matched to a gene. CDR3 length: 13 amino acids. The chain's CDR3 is CASSIQGAGGYTF. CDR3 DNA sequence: TGTGCCAGCAGCATTCAGGGGGCGGGTGGCTACACCTTC. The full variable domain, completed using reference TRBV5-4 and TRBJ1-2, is ETGVTQSPTHLIKTRGQQVTLRCSSQSGHNTVSWYQQALGQGPQFIFQYYREEENGRGNFPPRFSGLQFPNYSSELNVNALELDDSALYLCASSIQGAGGYTFGSGTRLTVV.